The 8 T cell receptor beta chains listed next were all sequenced from one sample in a study of blood T cells in healthy people across ages. For the second PCR, which ran for about 7 to 12 cycles, a sample-barcoded 5' primer and a J-beta primer mix were used. TCRdb fed the 5' RACE reads into MiXCR, producing one record per CDR3 protein. The table lists 1.5 million or so distinct CDR3 sequences, roughly 40% of them singletons. Sequences were obtained from blood. Receptor source: a woman under 30 in good health.

The rearrangement joins TRBV28 to TRBJ2-5, with a possible D match to TRBD2 (5 bases). The J call is uncertain, as TRBJ2-7 better fits the DNA end. The CDR3 is 15 amino acids. Germline V gene data show CDR1 as MDHEN and CDR2 as SYDVKM. The CDR3 loop reads CASSLEAQINYEQYF. In nucleotides, the CDR3 is TGTGCCAGCAGTTTGGAGGCCCAGATTAACTACGAGCAGTACTTC.

The genes are TRBV29-1 and TRBJ1-5; 10 bases align to TRBD1. Trimming at V came to 5 bases and at J to 1 base, leaving 2 bases not matched to a gene. The CDR3 length is 14 residues. Germline CDR1 and CDR2: SQVTM and ANQGSEA. The CDR3 nucleotides are TGCAGCGTTCGGACAGGGGGGAGCAATCAGCCCCAGCATTTT. This codes for CSVRTGGSNQPQHF.

The chain combines TRBV5-1 with TRBJ2-1; 7 bases fit TRBD2. This CDR3 region has 12 residues. Trimming cost V 6 bases and J 3 bases; bases outside gene matches: 0. Germline CDR1 and CDR2: SGHRS and YFSETQ. The DNA of the CDR3 is TGCGCCAGCACTAGCGGCTACAATGAGCAGTTCTTC. Translation: CASTSGYNEQFF.

The J gene is TRBJ2-2, the V gene TRBV3-1; D uncertain. The CDR3 spans 14 residues. V lost 3 bases to trimming and J lost 7 bases, with 12 bases between them. Germline CDR1 and CDR2: LGHDT and YNNKEL (reference sequence). The CDR3 reads CASSQRGKNGELFF. In DNA form, the CDR3 reads TGTGCCAGCAGCCAGCGTGGGAAAAACGGGGAGCTGTTTTTT. Complete variable domain (other parts from reference TRBV3-1 and TRBJ2-2): DTAVSQTPKYLVTQMGNDKSIKCEQNLGHDTMYWYKQDSKKFLKIMFSYNNKELIINETVPNRFSPKSPDKAHLNLHINSLELGDSAVYFCASSQRGKNGELFFGEGSRLTVL.

This clonotype was seen a few times. The chain uses TRBV6-1 and TRBJ2-7, with D perhaps matching TRBD1 (6 bases). The CDR3 length is 15 residues. With 5 bases removed from V and 2 bases from J, the gap between germline ends came to 16 bases. The germline CDR1 and CDR2 sequences are MNHNS and SASEGT. CDR3 residues: CASSQGTGQTYEQYF. CDR3 coding DNA: TGTGCCAGCAGTCAAGGGACGGGACAAACCTACGAGCAGTACTTC.

At least ten counts were recorded for this clonotype. This rearrangement joins TRBV3-1 to TRBJ2-7; 10 bases line up with TRBD2. The germline V gene encodes CDR1 LGHDT and CDR2 YNNKEL (reference sequence). Trimming at V came to 1 base and at J to 4 bases, leaving 4 bases not matched to a gene. This CDR3 region has 15 residues. The CDR3 loop reads CASSQGLAGAYEQYF. For the CDR3, the DNA is TGTGCCAGCAGCCAAGGGCTAGCGGGAGCGTACGAGCAGTACTTC.

The V and J genes are TRBV5-6 and TRBJ1-2, with D unresolved. Germline V gene lookup returns CDR1 SGHDT and CDR2 YYEEEE. This CDR3 spans 15 amino acids. V lost 3 bases to trimming and J lost 2 bases, with 14 bases between them. CDR3 DNA: TGTGCCAGCAGCTGGGTATCTAGTACCAACTATGGCTACACCTTC. As protein: CASSWVSSTNYGYTF.

This clonotype has at least ten counts. V and J are TRBV2 and TRBJ2-3, with D unresolved. Trimming pared 11 bases from V and 3 bases from J, leaving 18 bases between. The CDR3 consists of 14 residues. Germline V CDR1 and CDR2: SNHLY, FYNNEI. CDR3 nucleotide sequence: TGTGCCGGCGATAGGGCTATAAGGACAGATACGCAGTATTTT. This codes for CAGDRAIRTDTQYF.